These T cell receptor beta chains were read from a single sample in a study of CD8+CD57+ T cells in acquired aplastic anemia. TCRdb called the reads again in MiXCR, with one record for every CDR3 protein. This sample carries 250,000 to 350,000 distinct CDR3 sequences, 56% of them seen once, and the ten largest clones take roughly 8%. Sequencing was carried out using sorted CD4+, CD8+, or CD8+CD57+ T cells (not recorded which) from PBMCs. The receptors come from a human donor with severe aplastic anemia or a healthy control (not recorded which). CDR3s include the opening cysteine and the closing phenylalanine or tryptophan. D genes are given only for firm matches. Clone size is given for some rows only: seen once, a few or many times, or a class if the clone is expanded.

j_call,d_call,v_call,clone_size,cdr3_aa,cdr3_nt
TRBJ2-1,-,TRBV10-3,-,CAIRDSKDEQFF,TGTGCCATCAGGGACAGTAAGGATGAGCAGTTCTTC
TRBJ2-5,-,TRBV5-8,many,CASSLKLAPETQYF,TGTGCCAGCAGCTTGAAACTAGCACCGGAGACCCAGTACTTC
TRBJ2-7,TRBD1,TRBV6-5,few,CASRPGQGGYEQYF,TGTGCCAGCAGACCCGGACAGGGAGGTTACGAGCAGTACTTC
TRBJ2-7,-,TRBV9,-,CASSEGGTANLYEQCF,TGTGCCAGCAGCGAAGGGGGTACCGCCAATTTGTACGAGCAGTGCTTC
TRBJ2-7,TRBD2,TRBV7-9,-,CVSSPARGLADYEQYF,TGTGTCAGCAGCCCGGCCAGGGGACTAGCGGACTACGAGCAGTACTTC
TRBJ1-1,TRBD1,TRBV19,-,CASSGTGHTEAFF,TGTGCCAGTAGTGGGACAGGTCACACTGAAGCTTTCTTT
TRBJ1-3,TRBD1,TRBV7-2,-,CASSRSILTGVSGNTIYF,TGTGCCAGCAGCAGATCGATCCTGACAGGGGTGTCTGGAAACACCATATATTTT
TRBJ2-3,-,TRBV20-1,-,CSATAGASTDTQYF,TGCAGTGCCACAGCAGGGGCTAGCACAGATACGCAGTATTTT
TRBJ2-5,-,TRBV6-6,-,CASSYPSYF,TGTGCCAGCAGTTACCCTTCGTACTTC
TRBJ2-7,-,TRBV6-5,-,CASSYSNGITYEQYF,TGTGCCAGCAGTTACTCGAATGGGATTACCTACGAGCAGTACTTC
TRBJ1-1,-,TRBV7-2,many,CASSLVVHAFF,TGTGCCAGCAGCTTAGTGGTTCACGCTTTCTTT
TRBJ2-7,TRBD1,TRBV10-1,few,CASSGDRVYEQYF,TGCGCCAGCAGTGGGGACAGAGTCTACGAGCAGTACTTC
TRBJ1-3,-,TRBV15,-,CATSREGGQGNTIYF,TGTGCCACCAGCAGAGAGGGGGGGCAAGGAAACACCATATATTTT
TRBJ2-1,TRBD2,TRBV2,-,CASETSGGNEQFF,TGTGCCAGCGAGACTAGCGGGGGCAATGAGCAGTTCTTC
TRBJ1-6,-,TRBV10-3,few,CAISPQEFSSPLHF,TGTGCCATCAGCCCACAGGAGTTCAGTTCACCCCTCCACTTT
TRBJ1-2,-,TRBV7-2,-,CAGSLEAEGYTF,TGTGCCGGCAGCTTAGAGGCAGAAGGCTACACCTTC
TRBJ1-1,TRBD1,TRBV20-1,-,CSASGTAEAFF,TGCAGTGCTAGTGGGACAGCAGAAGCTTTCTTT
TRBJ2-7,-,TRBV11-2,-,CASSVGEQYF,TGTGCCAGCAGTGTCGGGGAGCAGTACTTC
TRBJ2-2,-,TRBV5-1,many,CASSLSRAGTGELFF,TGCGCCAGCAGCTTGAGCAGGGCCGGCACCGGGGAGCTGTTTTTT
TRBJ2-5,-,TRBV5-1,-,CASRSSQETQYF,TGCGCCAGCAGATCATCGCAAGAGACCCAGTACTTC
TRBJ1-2,TRBD1,TRBV12-3/TRBV12-4,-,CASPGQGRYTF,TGTGCCAGCCCAGGACAGGGGCGCTACACCTTC
TRBJ1-1,TRBD1,TRBV11-1,-,CASSLTGTENTEAFF,TGCGCCAGCAGCTTAACCGGGACAGAGAACACTGAAGCTTTCTTT
TRBJ1-5,TRBD1,TRBV2,-,CASSRDRGHQPQHF,TGTGCCAGCAGTCGGGACAGGGGACACCAGCCCCAGCATTTT
TRBJ1-6,-,TRBV18,many,CASSPGRVDSPLHF,TGTGCCAGCTCACCAGGCAGGGTGGATTCACCCCTCCACTTT
TRBJ2-3,TRBD2,TRBV7-9,-,CASSSRLATTDTQYF,TGCGCCAGCAGCTCCCGACTAGCGACCACAGATACGCAGTATTTT
TRBJ1-1,-,TRBV7-8,many,CASSLANGRAATEAFF,TGTGCCAGCAGCTTAGCGAATGGCAGGGCAGCCACTGAAGCTTTCTTT
TRBJ2-7,-,TRBV2,few,CASSERFEQYF,TGTGCCAGCAGTGAACGATTCGAGCAGTACTTC
TRBJ2-7,-,TRBV24-1,-,CATSSKGEQYF,TGTGCCACCAGCTCAAAGGGGGAGCAGTACTTC